This entry features one T cell receptor (beta chain) sequence. Sequencing used immunoSEQ multiplex PCR; TCRdb keeps in-frame clones, though not all of them. The repertoire includes approximately 180,000 clones, 80% to 90% of them detected once, and over 2.5% sits in the top ten. The data are from a study of blood T cell repertoires in COVID-19. Overall study context: Specimens from acute and convalescent COVID-19 originated in the United States, Italy and Spain.

This CDR3 is 14 amino acids long. The V end was cut by 4 bases, the J end by 8 bases, with 14 bases between. Looked up from germline, CDR1 is SEHNR and CDR2 is FQNEAQ (reference sequence). The sequence came from a man aged 55 to 70 with acute or convalescent COVID-19. Sequencing input: peripheral blood. This sequence joins TRBV7-9 and TRBJ2-2; TRBD2 is a possible D gene (5 bases). CDR3 DNA sequence: TGTGCCAGCAGCTACGGAGCAGGAGGTGGGGAGCTGTTTTTT. Translating it yields CASSYGAGGGELFF. The variable domain in full, with the rest retrieved from reference TRBV7-9 and TRBJ2-2, is DTGVSQNPRHKITKRGQNVTFRCDPISEHNRLYWYRQTLGQGPEFLTYFQNEAQLEKSRLLSDRFSAERPKGSFSTLEIQRTEQGDSAMYLCASSYGAGGGELFFGEGSRLTVL.